The 6 T cell receptor beta chains below come from one sample, sequenced in a study of T cell responses to AZD1222 COVID-19 vaccine. The table came from immunoSEQ multiplex PCR; TCRdb's copy has only in-frame clones and leaves some out. The sample shows around 99,000 clones, roughly nine tenths of them seen only once. This material consisted of peripheral blood, taken 28 days after the second AZD1222 dose. The receptors shown here come from an adult who received the AZD1222 COVID-19 vaccine.

This clone is a singleton in its sample. The chain couples TRBV11-2 to TRBJ1-2, with 9 bases identical to TRBD1. The CDR3 totals 15 residues. Trimming removed 4 bases from V and 3 bases from J; junction bases left unmatched: 6. Germline V gene lookup returns CDR1 SGHAT and CDR2 FQNNGV. CDR3 protein: CASSSSWDRDYGYTF. CDR3 in DNA: TGTGCCAGCAGCTCCTCGTGGGACAGGGACTATGGCTACACCTTC.

V and J are TRBV4-3 and TRBJ1-5; TRBD1 matches at 7 bases. Germline CDR1 reads LGHNA; CDR2 reads YSLEER. This CDR3 has 15 amino acids. The J segment lost 4 bases and the V segment lost 0 bases, leaving 3 bases of the junction unmatched. The CDR3 coding sequence is TGCGCCAGCAGCCAAGACCTGACAGGGAATCAGCCCCAGCATTTT. Its translation: CASSQDLTGNQPQHF.

In nucleotides, the CDR3 is TGCAGCGTGAAGCAGGGGGCTGGAAACACCATATATTTT. Its protein is CSVKQGAGNTIYF. The gene calls are TRBV29-1 and TRBJ1-3, with TRBD1 identical over 7 bases. The CDR3 loop spans 13 amino acids. V shed 6 bases and J 2 bases; nucleotides not matched to a gene: 4. The germline V gene has CDR1 SQVTM and CDR2 ANQGSEA.

The J gene is TRBJ1-1, the V gene TRBV7-8, with 7 bases identical to TRBD1. This CDR3 has 16 residues. In germline, CDR1 is SGHVS, CDR2 FQNEAQ. V trimming: 6 bases; J trimming: 7 bases; junction bases outside the gene matches: 17. Written as DNA, the CDR3 is TGTGCCAGCAGACCCAGAAGGACAGGTCCGCCGAGTGAAGCTTTCTTT. It codes for CASRPRRTGPPSEAFF.

The chain recombines TRBV7-2 with TRBJ1-4; possibly TRBD1 for D (5 bases). V lost 2 bases and J 3 bases, leaving 13 bases between the germline ends. Germline CDR1 and CDR2: SGHTA and FQGNSA. The CDR3 extends over 16 amino acids. CDR3 in amino acids: CASSLLGLWPNEKLFF. CDR3 coding DNA: TGTGCCAGCAGCTTACTGGGACTTTGGCCTAATGAAAAACTGTTTTTT.

The gene calls are TRBV7-8 and TRBJ1-2; D unresolved. V gave up 4 bases and J gave up 0 bases, with 6 bases separating them. The CDR3 spans 13 residues. Germline V lookup: CDR1 SGHVS, CDR2 FQNEAQ. Written as DNA, the CDR3 is TGTGCCAGCAGCTCTTATACTAACTATGGCTACACCTTC. Protein: CASSSYTNYGYTF.